This TCR beta chain comes out of a study of blood T cells in healthy people across ages. The study, taken as a whole, reports: Older age went with lower TCR beta diversity per million T cells, in a roughly linear way.

Then a second PCR, running roughly 7 to 12 cycles, was carried out with a sample-barcoded 5' primer and a J-beta primer mix. MiXCR, applied by TCRdb to the 5' RACE reads, yields one record per CDR3 protein. This table holds about 1,500,000 distinct CDR3 sequences, around two fifths found once. Of note for this clonotype: The antigen remains unidentified.

The clonotype originates from a woman between 18 and 29 years old in good health. What was sequenced was blood.

CDR3 in amino acids: CASSLDSGPRGNQPQHF. CDR3 DNA: TGTGCCAGCAGCTTAGATTCAGGGCCCCGAGGCAATCAGCCCCAGCATTTT. The chain links TRBV7-9 to TRBJ1-5, with a weak D call TRBD1 (5 bases). CDR3 length equals 17 residues. The germline gives CDR1 SEHNR, CDR2 FQNEAQ (reference sequence). Trimming pared 1 base from V and 2 bases from J, leaving 15 bases between.